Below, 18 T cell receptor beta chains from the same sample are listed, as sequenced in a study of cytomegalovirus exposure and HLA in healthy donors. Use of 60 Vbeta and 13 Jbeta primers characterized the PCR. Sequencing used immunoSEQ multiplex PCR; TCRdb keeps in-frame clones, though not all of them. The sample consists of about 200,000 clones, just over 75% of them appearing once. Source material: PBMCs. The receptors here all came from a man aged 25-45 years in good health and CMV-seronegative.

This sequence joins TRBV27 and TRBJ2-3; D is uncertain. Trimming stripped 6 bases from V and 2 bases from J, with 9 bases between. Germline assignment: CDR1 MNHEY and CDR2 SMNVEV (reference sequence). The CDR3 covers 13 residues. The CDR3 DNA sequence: TGTGCCAGCAGCAGGTCCTACACAGATACGCAGTATTTT. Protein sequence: CASSRSYTDTQYF.

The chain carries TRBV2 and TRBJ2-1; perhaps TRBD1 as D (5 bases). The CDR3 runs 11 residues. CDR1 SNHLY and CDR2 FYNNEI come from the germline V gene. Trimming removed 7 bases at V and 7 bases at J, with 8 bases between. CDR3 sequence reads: CASIRANEQFF. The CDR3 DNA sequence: TGTGCCAGCATCAGGGCAAATGAGCAGTTCTTC.

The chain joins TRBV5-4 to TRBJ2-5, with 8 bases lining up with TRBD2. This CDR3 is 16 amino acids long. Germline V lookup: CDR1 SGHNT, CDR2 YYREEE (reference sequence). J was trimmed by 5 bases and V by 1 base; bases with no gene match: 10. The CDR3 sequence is CASSLKSPGLGETQYF. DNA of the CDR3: TGTGCCAGCAGCTTGAAATCCCCGGGACTAGGGGAGACCCAGTACTTC.

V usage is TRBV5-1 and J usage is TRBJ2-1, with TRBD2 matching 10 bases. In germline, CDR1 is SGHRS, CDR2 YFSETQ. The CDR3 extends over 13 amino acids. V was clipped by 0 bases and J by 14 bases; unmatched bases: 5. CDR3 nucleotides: TGCGCCAGCAGCTTGGGACTAGCGGGTTTTGAGTTCTTC. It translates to CASSLGLAGFEFF. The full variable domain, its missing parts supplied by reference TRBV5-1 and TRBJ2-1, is KAGVTQTPRYLIKTRGQQVTLSCSPISGHRSVSWYQQTPGQGLQFLFEYFSETQRNKGNFPGRFSGRQFSNSRSEMNVSTLELGDSALYLCASSLGLAGFEFFGPGTRLTVL.

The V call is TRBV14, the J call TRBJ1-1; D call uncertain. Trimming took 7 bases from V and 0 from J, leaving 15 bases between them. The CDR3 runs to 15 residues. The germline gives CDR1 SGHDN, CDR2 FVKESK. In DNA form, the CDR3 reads TGTGCCAGCACCCGTGAGGCGGGGTTGAACACTGAAGCTTTCTTT. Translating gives CASTREAGLNTEAFF.

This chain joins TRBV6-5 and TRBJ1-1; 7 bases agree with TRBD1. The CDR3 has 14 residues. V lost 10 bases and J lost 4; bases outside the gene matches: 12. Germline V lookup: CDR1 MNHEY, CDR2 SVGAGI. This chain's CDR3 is CATHGTAKLTEAFF. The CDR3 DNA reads TGTGCCACACACGGGACAGCTAAACTCACTGAAGCTTTCTTT.

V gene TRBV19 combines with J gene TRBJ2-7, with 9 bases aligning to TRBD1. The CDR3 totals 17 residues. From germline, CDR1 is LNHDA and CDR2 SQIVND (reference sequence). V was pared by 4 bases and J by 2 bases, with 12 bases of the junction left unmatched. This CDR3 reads CASSTGDRVIFPYEQYF. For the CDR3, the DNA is TGTGCCAGTAGTACGGGGGACAGGGTAATATTCCCCTACGAGCAGTACTTC.

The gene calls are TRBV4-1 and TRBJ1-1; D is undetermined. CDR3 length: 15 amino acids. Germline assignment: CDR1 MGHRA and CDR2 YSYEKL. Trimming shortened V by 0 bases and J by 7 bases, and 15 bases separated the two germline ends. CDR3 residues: CASSQDFILYVEAFF. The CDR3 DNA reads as TGCGCCAGCAGCCAAGATTTTATCCTATACGTTGAAGCTTTCTTT.

In DNA, the CDR3 is TGTGCCAGCAGTTACATACGGGGACAGGGCACAGATACGCAGTATTTT. Translating gives CASSYIRGQGTDTQYF. This chain joins TRBV6-5 and TRBJ2-3; TRBD1 agrees at 8 bases. The CDR3 totals 16 residues. Germline trimming cut 2 bases from V and 1 base from J; bases unmatched to any gene: 5. Germline CDR1 is MNHEY and CDR2 is SVGAGI.

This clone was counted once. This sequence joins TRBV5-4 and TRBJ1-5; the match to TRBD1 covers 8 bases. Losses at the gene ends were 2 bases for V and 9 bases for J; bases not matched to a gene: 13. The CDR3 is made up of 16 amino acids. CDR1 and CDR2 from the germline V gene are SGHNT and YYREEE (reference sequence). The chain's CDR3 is CASSFFGTGSPGPQHF. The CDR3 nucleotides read TGTGCCAGCAGCTTTTTTGGGACAGGATCCCCGGGGCCCCAGCATTTT.

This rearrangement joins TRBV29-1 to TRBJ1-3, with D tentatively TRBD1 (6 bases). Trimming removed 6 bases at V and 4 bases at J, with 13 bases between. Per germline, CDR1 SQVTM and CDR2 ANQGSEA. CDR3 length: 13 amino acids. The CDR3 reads CSVGHAGGNTIYF. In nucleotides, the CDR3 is TGCAGCGTGGGACACGCTGGGGGAAACACCATATATTTT.

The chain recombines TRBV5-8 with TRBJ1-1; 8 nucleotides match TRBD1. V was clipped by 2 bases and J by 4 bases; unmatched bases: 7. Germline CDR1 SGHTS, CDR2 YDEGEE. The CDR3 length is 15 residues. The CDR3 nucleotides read TGTGCCAGCAGCTTCCAGGGGGCGAGGAGCACTGAAGCTTTCTTT. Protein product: CASSFQGARSTEAFF.

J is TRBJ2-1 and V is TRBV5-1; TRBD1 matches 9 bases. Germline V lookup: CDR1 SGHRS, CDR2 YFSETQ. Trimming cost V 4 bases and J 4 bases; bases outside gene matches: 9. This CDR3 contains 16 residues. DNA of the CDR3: TGCGCCAGCAGCCGGACGGGACAGGGCCGGTACAATGAGCAGTTCTTC. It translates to CASSRTGQGRYNEQFF.

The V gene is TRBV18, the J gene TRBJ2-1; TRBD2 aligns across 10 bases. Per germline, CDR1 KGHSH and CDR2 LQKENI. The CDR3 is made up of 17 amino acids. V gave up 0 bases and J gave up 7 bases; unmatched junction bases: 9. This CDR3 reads CASSPPGLAGVPNEQFF. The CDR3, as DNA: TGTGCCAGCTCACCACCCGGGCTAGCGGGAGTCCCAAATGAGCAGTTCTTC.

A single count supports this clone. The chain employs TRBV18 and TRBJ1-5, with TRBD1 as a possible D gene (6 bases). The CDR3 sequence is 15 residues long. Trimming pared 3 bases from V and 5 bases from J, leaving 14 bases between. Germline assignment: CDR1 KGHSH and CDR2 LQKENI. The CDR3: CASSPGQSSDQPQHF. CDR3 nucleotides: TGTGCCAGCTCACCTGGACAGTCATCCGATCAGCCCCAGCATTTT.

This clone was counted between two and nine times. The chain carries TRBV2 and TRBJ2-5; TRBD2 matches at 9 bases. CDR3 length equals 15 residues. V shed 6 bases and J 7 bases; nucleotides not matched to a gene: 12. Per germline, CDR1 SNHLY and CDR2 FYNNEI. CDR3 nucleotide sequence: TGTGCCAGCAGAAACGGAGGGCGGGAGGGCTTGACCCAGTACTTC. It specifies CASRNGGREGLTQYF.

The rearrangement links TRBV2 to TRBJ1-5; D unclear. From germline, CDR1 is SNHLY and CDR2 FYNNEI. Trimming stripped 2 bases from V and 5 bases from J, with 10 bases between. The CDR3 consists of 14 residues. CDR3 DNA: TGTGCCAGCAGTGAACGGCACGCGGATCAGCCCCAGCATTTT. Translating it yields CASSERHADQPQHF.

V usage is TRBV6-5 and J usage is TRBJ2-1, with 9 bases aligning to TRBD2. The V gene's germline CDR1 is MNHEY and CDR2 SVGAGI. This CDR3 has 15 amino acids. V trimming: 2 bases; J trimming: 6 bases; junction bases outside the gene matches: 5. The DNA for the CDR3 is TGTGCCAGCAGTTACCGGGGTAGCGGGAGCAATGAGCAGTTCTTC. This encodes CASSYRGSGSNEQFF.